Presented here are 10 T cell receptor beta chains from one specimen sequenced in a study of CD4 T cells in relation to SARS-CoV-2 and coronaviruses (dated by TCRdb to the early 2020s). Antigen specificity for these receptors is unknown. CD4+ T cells from unexposed donors were collected before the COVID-19 pandemic (2011-2018). After roughly 11 days of culture, CD4+ T cells were isolated with the EasySep CD4+ T cell isolation kit. The library relied on the immunoSEQ multiplex PCR assay. This immuneACCESS table, as held by TCRdb, lists in-frame sequences with V and J called but not all clones. Of the missing ones, under half trace to an unresolved V gene in checked studies; the others have no known cause. The sample has around 15,000 clones on record, 80% to 85% of them singletons. The ten largest clones represent 35% to 50% of the sample. The sample comprised CD4+ T cells from PBMCs, cultured in vitro. The receptors were sampled from a human donor in good health.

V gene TRBV9 combines with J gene TRBJ2-1; D may be TRBD2 (6 bases). Trimming left V 7 bases short and J 1 base short, with 15 bases between. The CDR3 has 15 amino acids. Germline CDR1 and CDR2: SGDLS and YYNGEE. The CDR3 sequence: CASAIGGTSYNEQFF. The CDR3 nucleotides are TGTGCCAGCGCCATCGGCGGGACGTCCTACAATGAGCAGTTCTTC.

For the CDR3, the DNA is TGCGCCAGCAGCTTTTTTCAGGATCAAGAGACCCAGTACTTC. Its protein product is CASSFFQDQETQYF. The chain is built from TRBV5-1 and TRBJ2-5; D not certain. Trimming removed 2 bases at V and 2 bases at J, with 10 bases between. This CDR3 comprises 14 residues. Germline V gene sequence: CDR1 SGHRS, CDR2 YFSETQ. The entire variable domain, with the rest obtained from reference TRBV5-1 and TRBJ2-5, is as follows: KAGVTQTPRYLIKTRGQQVTLSCSPISGHRSVSWYQQTPGQGLQFLFEYFSETQRNKGNFPGRFSGRQFSNSRSEMNVSTLELGDSALYLCASSFFQDQETQYFGPGTRLLVL.

The chain has TRBV2 and TRBJ1-6; the match to TRBD1 covers 7 bases. The V and J ends lost 6 bases and 7 bases, in that order; junction bases with no gene match: 6. This CDR3 is 14 amino acids long. Germline CDR1 reads SNHLY; CDR2 reads FYNNEI. Here the CDR3 DNA reads TGTGCCAGCAGCCCGGGACAGCGAAATTCACCCCTCCACTTT. This encodes CASSPGQRNSPLHF. Variable domain in full (rest from reference TRBV2 and TRBJ1-6): EPEVTQTPSHQVTQMGQEVILRCVPISNHLYFYWYRQILGQKVEFLVSFYNNEISEKSEIFDDQFSVERPDGSNFTLKIRSTKLEDSAMYFCASSPGQRNSPLHFGNGTRLTVT.

The V and J genes are TRBV28 and TRBJ2-7; tentatively, D is TRBD2 (6 bases). The CDR3 runs 13 residues. V dropped 6 bases and J dropped 7 bases, with 16 bases sitting between them. The germline V gene has CDR1 MDHEN and CDR2 SYDVKM. CDR3 region: CASSGGIPEEQYF. CDR3 in DNA: TGTGCCAGCAGCGGCGGGATACCTGAGGAGCAGTACTTC.

This clone was seen just once. The chain joins TRBV10-3 to TRBJ2-7; D not certain. There are 11 residues in the CDR3. The V gene lost 5 bases and the J gene lost 6 bases, with 8 bases spanning the gap. Germline assignment: CDR1 ENHRY and CDR2 SYGVKD. CDR3 sequence: CAISSHGEQYF. CDR3 coding DNA: TGTGCCATCAGTTCCCACGGCGAGCAGTACTTC.

DNA of the CDR3: TGTGCCACCAGAACTATCAGGGGGTTTATGAACACTGAAGCTTTCTTT. This gives the protein CATRTIRGFMNTEAFF. The chain joins TRBV15 to TRBJ1-1, with TRBD1 identical over 7 bases. Trimming removed 6 bases from V and 0 bases from J; junction bases left unmatched: 10. The length of the CDR3 is 16 residues. Germline V CDR1 and CDR2: LNHNV, YYDKDF (reference sequence).

This chain connects TRBV10-3 to TRBJ1-2; no definite D call. The CDR3 totals 11 residues. V lost 8 bases to trimming and J lost 8 bases, with 12 bases between them. Germline-derived CDR1 and CDR2 are ENHRY and SYGVKD. The CDR3 DNA sequence: TGTGCCATCGGTCGACTGGAGGGCTACACCTTC. Its translation: CAIGRLEGYTF.

CDR3 region: CASSVQTDRSQSNTEAFF. For the CDR3, the DNA is TGTGCCAGCAGCGTCCAAACGGACAGGAGCCAATCGAACACTGAAGCTTTCTTT. The chain combines TRBV9 with TRBJ1-1; 7 bases align to TRBD1. V was clipped by 2 bases and J by 1 base; unmatched bases: 14. CDR1 SGDLS and CDR2 YYNGEE come from the germline V gene. The CDR3 loop spans 18 amino acids. Full variable domain (remainder filled in from reference TRBV9 and TRBJ1-1): DSGVTQTPKHLITATGQRVTLRCSPRSGDLSVYWYQQSLDQGLQFLIQYYNGEERAKGNILERFSAQQFPDLHSELNLSSLELGDSALYFCASSVQTDRSQSNTEAFFGQGTRLTVV.

This clone was seen more than once but under ten times. The genes are TRBV6-5 and TRBJ2-2, with TRBD1 identical over 10 bases. The CDR3 has 15 residues. The junction had 3 bases not matched to a gene; V was cut back by 5 bases and J by 3 bases. Germline CDR1 and CDR2: MNHEY and SVGAGI. CDR3 nucleotide sequence: TGTGCCAGCAGTCCTGGGACAGGGGACACCGGGGAGCTGTTTTTT. The encoded protein is CASSPGTGDTGELFF.

The genes are TRBV5-6 and TRBJ2-1, with TRBD1 matching over 8 bases. With V trimmed by 6 bases and J by 7 bases, 15 bases remained unmatched. CDR1 and CDR2 (germline): SGHDT, YYEEEE. The CDR3 is 16 residues long. Here the CDR3 reads CASILREDRVKNEQFF. The CDR3 DNA reads TGTGCCAGCATCCTAAGAGAGGACAGGGTGAAGAATGAGCAGTTCTTC.